These T cell receptor beta chains were read from a single sample in a study of cytomegalovirus exposure and HLA in healthy donors. Generated by immunoSEQ multiplex PCR, the TCRdb table keeps only in-frame clones and is missing some. The sample yields about 110,000 clones, 55% to 85% seen once. The sample was PBMCs. Source of these receptors: a man between 25 and 39 years old in good health and CMV-seronegative. Each CDR3 is given with its conserved first and last residue. D genes are given only for firm matches. Clone size is shown for a subset of rows, as once, few, many or a class of expanded clone.

d_call	v_call	cdr3_length	j_call	clone_size	cdr3_aa	cdr3_nt
-	TRBV29-1	17	TRBJ2-5	-	CSVVLGFGTKTTKTQYF	TGCAGCGTTGTGCTAGGTTTTGGGACAAAGACGACGAAGACCCAGTACTTC
-	TRBV7-9	15	TRBJ2-3	few	CASSLAEAGWDTQYF	TGTGCCAGCAGCTTAGCAGAGGCGGGTTGGGATACGCAGTATTTT
TRBD2	TRBV4-1	14	TRBJ2-6	once	CASSRGGGANVLTF	TGCGCCAGCAGTCGGGGGGGTGGGGCCAACGTCCTGACTTTC
-	TRBV28	14	TRBJ1-5	-	CASSLSGGVFPQHF	TGTGCCAGCAGTTTATCGGGAGGGGTATTCCCCCAGCATTTT
TRBD1	TRBV2	15	TRBJ2-3	-	CASSGGQGRTDTQYF	TGTGCCAGCAGTGGCGGACAGGGGCGAACAGATACGCAGTATTTT
-	TRBV21-1	17	TRBJ2-5	-	CASSATRTGMEEETQYF	TGTGCCAGCAGCGCCACGAGGACAGGGATGGAGGAAGAGACCCAGTACTTC
-	TRBV6-1	13	TRBJ1-2	few	CASSEVHLYGYTF	TGTGCCAGCAGTGAAGTACACCTCTATGGCTACACCTTC
TRBD1	TRBV6-5	15	TRBJ1-6	-	CASRSSGGWNSPLHF	TGTGCCAGCAGATCCTCAGGGGGGTGGAATTCACCCCTCCACTTT
-	TRBV11-3	20	TRBJ1-5	-	CASSFPVGGDKAVENQPQHF	TGTGCCAGCAGCTTCCCCGTGGGTGGGGACAAGGCGGTGGAAAATCAGCCCCAGCATTTT
TRBD1	TRBV6-4	15	TRBJ2-2	-	CASSEETGLTGELFF	TGTGCCAGCAGTGAGGAGACAGGGCTCACCGGGGAGCTGTTTTTT
-	TRBV7-8	13	TRBJ2-1	-	CASSGLVPGEQFF	TGTGCCAGCAGTGGGCTTGTTCCAGGCGAGCAGTTCTTC
TRBD1	TRBV4-1	16	TRBJ1-5	-	CASSRRDRGRNQPQHF	TGCGCCAGCAGCCGCCGGGACAGAGGACGCAATCAGCCCCAGCATTTT
TRBD2	TRBV30	16	TRBJ2-1	-	CAWSVRGLAGEGEQFF	TGTGCCTGGAGTGTAAGAGGCCTAGCGGGAGAGGGTGAGCAGTTCTTC
TRBD2	TRBV7-9	16	TRBJ2-1	-	CASSLTTSGGVNEQFF	TGTGCCAGCAGCTTAACCACTAGCGGGGGGGTGAATGAGCAGTTCTTC
-	TRBV11-2	15	TRBJ2-2	-	CASSVIGSHTGELFF	TGTGCCAGCAGCGTCATCGGGAGCCACACCGGGGAGCTGTTTTTT
-	TRBV5-6	14	TRBJ1-1	-	CASSFRAMNTEAFF	TGTGCCAGCAGCTTCAGGGCTATGAACACTGAAGCTTTCTTT
TRBD2	TRBV5-1	15	TRBJ2-5	once	CASSPMAGGQETQYF	TGCGCCAGCAGCCCCATGGCGGGGGGACAAGAGACCCAGTACTTC
TRBD1	TRBV28	16	TRBJ1-1	-	CASSSSGTGGWDKAFF	TGTGCCAGCAGTTCCTCCGGGACAGGGGGCTGGGATAAAGCTTTCTTT
TRBD1	TRBV5-1	14	TRBJ1-3	-	CASSLEQGGNTIYF	TGCGCCAGCAGCTTGGAACAGGGGGGAAACACCATATATTTT
TRBD2	TRBV2	16	TRBJ2-3	few	CASSESERGVWRTQYF	TGTGCCAGCAGTGAGTCAGAGCGGGGGGTCTGGCGTACGCAGTATTTT
-	TRBV25-1	13	TRBJ1-4	-	CASLAWDNEKLFF	TGTGCCAGCCTAGCGTGGGATAATGAAAAACTGTTTTTT
-	TRBV9	15	TRBJ2-7	-	CASAFGVDLAYEQYF	TGTGCCAGCGCCTTCGGGGTAGACCTAGCCTACGAGCAGTACTTC
-	TRBV15	16	TRBJ2-6	-	CATSKTGSTGANVLTF	TGTGCCACCAGCAAGACAGGCTCCACTGGGGCCAACGTCCTGACTTTC
TRBD1	TRBV6-1	16	TRBJ1-4	-	CASSEVRGLANEKLFF	TGTGCCAGCAGTGAAGTCAGGGGGTTGGCAAATGAAAAACTGTTTTTT
TRBD1	TRBV6-5	13	TRBJ1-1	few	CASSYEQGAEAFF	TGTGCCAGCAGTTATGAACAGGGGGCTGAAGCTTTCTTT
TRBD1	TRBV19	14	TRBJ1-1	-	CASSSDRVGTEAFF	TGTGCCAGTAGTAGCGACAGGGTGGGGACTGAAGCTTTCTTT
-	TRBV6-5	16	TRBJ1-3	-	CASSYLQHPRGNTIYF	TGTGCCAGCAGTTACCTACAGCACCCGCGTGGAAACACCATATATTTT
TRBD2	TRBV7-2	16	TRBJ2-7	-	CASSLAGTSGPYEQYF	TGTGCCAGCAGCTTAGCCGGGACTAGCGGACCCTACGAGCAGTACTTC
TRBD2	TRBV18	22	TRBJ2-6	-	CASSHALRGLAGGKSGANVLTF	TGTGCCAGCTCACACGCACTTCGTGGACTAGCGGGAGGCAAGTCTGGGGCCAACGTCCTGACTTTC
TRBD2	TRBV5-1	15	TRBJ2-5	-	CASSPTSGTQETQYF	TGCGCCAGCAGCCCGACTAGCGGAACCCAAGAGACCCAGTACTTC